This T cell receptor (beta chain) is drawn from a study of blood T cell repertoires in COVID-19. Study in general: Acute and convalescent COVID-19 specimens originated in the United States, Italy and Spain. In each case, the material was cDNA or gDNA derived from T cells, B-cell-depleted T cells, or PBMCs.

Original processing notes: Reference gene primer amplification yielded estimated nucleated cell counts. The data were produced by immunoSEQ multiplex PCR, yet TCRdb's version contains in-frame clones alone and is incomplete. Clone size and the V and J calls come from that table; the DNA yielded D and trimming. This table has a few hundred thousand clones, 85% to 90% appearing once. This clone was picked up a small number of times. Recruited during active infection, patients (from Seattle) were subsequently followed longitudinally. Germline V gives CDR1 SGHDN, CDR2 FVKESK. The CDR3 has 15 residues. Unmatched junction bases numbered 6, after V lost 4 bases and J lost 3 bases.

The sequencing input was peripheral blood. The chain employs TRBV14 and TRBJ2-4; 7 bases are a match to TRBD1. The clonotype was recovered from a woman between 55 and 75 years old with COVID-19, enrolled during active disease. This CDR3 reads CASSPLGQSKNIQYF. For the CDR3, the DNA is TGTGCCAGCAGCCCCCTGGGACAGAGCAAAAACATTCAGTACTTC.